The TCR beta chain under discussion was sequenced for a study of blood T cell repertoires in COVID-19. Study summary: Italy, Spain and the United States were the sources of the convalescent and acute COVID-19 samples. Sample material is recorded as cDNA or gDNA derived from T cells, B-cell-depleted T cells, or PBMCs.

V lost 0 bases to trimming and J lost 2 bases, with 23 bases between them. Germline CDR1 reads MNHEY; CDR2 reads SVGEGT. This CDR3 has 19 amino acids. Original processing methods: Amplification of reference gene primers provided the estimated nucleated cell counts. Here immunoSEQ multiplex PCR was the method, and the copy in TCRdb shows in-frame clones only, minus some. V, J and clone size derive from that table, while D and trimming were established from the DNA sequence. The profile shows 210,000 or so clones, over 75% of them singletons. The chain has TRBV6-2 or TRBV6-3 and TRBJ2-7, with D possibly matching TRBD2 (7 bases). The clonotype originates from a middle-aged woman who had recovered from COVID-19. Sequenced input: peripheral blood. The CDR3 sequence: CASSYSKRGGLTTAYEQYF. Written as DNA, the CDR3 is TGTGCCAGCAGTTACTCGAAAAGGGGGGGACTAACCACCGCCTACGAGCAGTACTTC.